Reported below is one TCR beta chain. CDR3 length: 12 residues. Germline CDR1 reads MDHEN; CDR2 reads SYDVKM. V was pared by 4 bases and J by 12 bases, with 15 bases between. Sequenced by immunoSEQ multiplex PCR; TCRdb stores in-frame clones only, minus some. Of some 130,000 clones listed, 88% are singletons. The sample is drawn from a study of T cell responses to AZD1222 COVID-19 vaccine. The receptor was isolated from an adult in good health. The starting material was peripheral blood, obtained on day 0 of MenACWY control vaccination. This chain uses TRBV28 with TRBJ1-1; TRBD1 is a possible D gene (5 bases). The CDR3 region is CASSWGGRPSFF. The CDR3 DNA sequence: TGTGCCAGCAGTTGGGGGGGGAGGCCTTCTTTCTTT.